The 7 T cell receptor beta chains below were found in one sample sequenced in a study of T cell responses to AZD1222 COVID-19 vaccine. The method was immunoSEQ multiplex PCR; TCRdb's version includes in-frame clones alone and lacks a portion of them. The repertoire holds 35,000 or so clones, with about 89% as singletons. The sample here was peripheral blood, taken on day 0 of AZD1222 vaccination. These receptors originate from an adult in good health.

This clone was counted a single time. The chain combines TRBV7-9 with TRBJ1-2; D might be TRBD1 (5 bases). Germline V gene sequence: CDR1 SEHNR, CDR2 FQNEAQ (reference sequence). The length of the CDR3 is 14 residues. V was cut by 1 base and J by 4 bases, with 10 bases left in between. The CDR3 sequence: CASSLEAGLYGYTF. CDR3 nucleotides: TGTGCCAGCAGCTTAGAGGCAGGGCTCTATGGCTACACCTTC.

The gene calls are TRBV15 and TRBJ1-1, with D maybe TRBD1 (5 bases). This CDR3 region has 16 residues. V was cut by 5 bases and J by 1 base, with 17 bases left in between. Germline lookup yields CDR1 LNHNV and CDR2 YYDKDF (reference sequence). CDR3 sequence (DNA): TGTGCCACCAGCCTTGGGGCGGCTGGCGGGAACACTGAAGCTTTCTTT. Translating gives CATSLGAAGGNTEAFF.

V usage is TRBV19 and J usage is TRBJ1-3, with D uncertain. The ends were cut back, 6 bases at V and 0 bases at J, with 9 bases in the middle. The CDR3 has 14 residues. Looked up from germline, CDR1 is LNHDA and CDR2 is SQIVND (reference sequence). CDR3 coding DNA: TGTGCCAGTAGCCAGGCGAGCTCTGGAAACACCATATATTTT. It is translated as CASSQASSGNTIYF.

Remarks on this clone: One end of the junction varies from germline; a read error may be responsible. This rearrangement joins TRBV19 to TRBJ1-3; no clear D. The germline V gene encodes CDR1 LNHDA and CDR2 SQIVND (reference sequence). The CDR3 has 15 residues. The CDR3 sequence is CASSIPDYSRNTIYF. DNA for the CDR3: TGTGCCAGTAGTATCCCGGACTACTCTAGAAACACCATATATTTT.

This clone was counted only a few times. The chain recombines TRBV5-1 with TRBJ2-3; 7 nucleotides agree with TRBD1. The germline gives CDR1 SGHRS, CDR2 YFSETQ. The length of the CDR3 is 15 residues. Losses at the gene ends were 4 bases for V and 0 bases for J; bases not matched to a gene: 5. As DNA, the CDR3 is TGCGCCAGCAGCCCCGGGACAGCCAGCACAGATACGCAGTATTTT. The encoded protein is CASSPGTASTDTQYF.

The chain has TRBV7-9 and TRBJ2-7; D is tentatively TRBD1 or TRBD2 (6 bases each). This CDR3 has 15 amino acids. V was shortened by 3 bases and J by 3 bases, with 15 bases between the two germline ends. Germline V gives CDR1 SEHNR, CDR2 FQNEAQ (reference sequence). CDR3 sequence (DNA): TGTGCCAGCAGCTTTACTCACGGGGGCAGCTACGAGCAGTACTTC. This gives the protein CASSFTHGGSYEQYF. The complete variable domain, with remaining parts taken from reference TRBV7-9 and TRBJ2-7, reads DTGVSQNPRHKITKRGQNVTFRCDPISEHNRLYWYRQTLGQGPEFLTYFQNEAQLEKSRLLSDRFSAERPKGSFSTLEIQRTEQGDSAMYLCASSFTHGGSYEQYFGPGTRLTVT.

This chain connects TRBV3-1 (or the pseudogene TRBV3-2) to TRBJ2-3, with D unresolved. Germline CDR1 reads LGHDT; CDR2 reads YNNKEL (reference sequence). Trimming took off 0 bases at V and 9 bases at J, with 16 bases between the two ends. The CDR3 has 15 residues. The CDR3 bases are TGTGCCAGCAGCCAAGATGTCGGCCCCGCGGCGACGCAGTATTTT. It encodes CASSQDVGPAATQYF.